The rows below give T cell receptor beta chains drawn from one sample of a study of T cell responses to AZD1222 COVID-19 vaccine. Generated by immunoSEQ multiplex PCR, the TCRdb table keeps only in-frame clones and is missing some. Seen here are some 120,000 clones, approximately 87% observed once, and the top ten hold 10% to 15%. The input for sequencing was peripheral blood, taken on day 0 of AZD1222 vaccination. The receptors here all came from an adult in good health. The CDR3 runs from the conserved cysteine through the conserved F or W. D genes are given only for firm matches. Where a row states a size, it is once, few, many or the class of an expanded clone; other rows omit it.

V: TRBV7-3
D: NA
size: NA
J: TRBJ1-2
CDR3: CASSPDQGYGYTF
DNA: TGTGCCAGCAGCCCTGATCAGGGCTATGGCTACACCTTC

V: TRBV16
D: TRBD1
size: once
J: TRBJ1-5
CDR3: CASSIRQGNDQPQHF
DNA: TGTGCCAGCAGCATAAGACAGGGGAACGATCAGCCCCAGCATTTT

V: TRBV2
D: NA
size: NA
J: TRBJ1-1
CDR3: CASSDPGQGTWKQAFF
DNA: TGTGCCAGCAGTGATCCAGGCCAGGGTACGTGGAAGCAAGCTTTCTTT

V: TRBV24-1
D: NA
size: NA
J: TRBJ1-5
CDR3: CATSDQNQPQHF
DNA: TGTGCCACCAGTGACCAAAATCAGCCCCAGCATTTT

V: TRBV6-5
D: TRBD1
size: NA
J: TRBJ2-3
CDR3: CASGQGGSDTQYF
DNA: TGTGCCAGTGGACAGGGAGGATCGGATACGCAGTATTTT

V: TRBV2
D: NA
size: few
J: TRBJ1-6
CDR3: CASSERRTRGNSPLHF
DNA: TGTGCCAGCAGTGAGCGGAGGACCCGTGGTAATTCACCCCTCCACTTT

V: TRBV19
D: NA
size: NA
J: TRBJ1-2
CDR3: CASTLESGVNGYTF
DNA: TGTGCCAGTACCCTCGAGTCAGGGGTAAATGGCTACACCTTC

V: TRBV18
D: TRBD1
size: NA
J: TRBJ1-2
CDR3: CASSPDRGYGYTF
DNA: TGTGCCAGCTCACCCGACAGGGGCTATGGCTACACCTTC

V: TRBV7-2
D: NA
size: once
J: TRBJ2-7
CDR3: CASSLRAAPSEQYF
DNA: TGTGCCAGCAGCTTAAGGGCAGCCCCGAGCGAGCAGTACTTC

V: TRBV28
D: TRBD1
size: NA
J: TRBJ1-6
CDR3: CASTTDRAYNSPLHF
DNA: TGTGCCAGCACCACCGACAGGGCCTATAATTCACCCCTCCACTTT

V: TRBV13
D: NA
size: NA
J: TRBJ1-3
CDR3: CASSAVEGDENTIYF
DNA: TGTGCCAGCAGCGCAGTGGAGGGGGATGAAAACACCATATATTTT

V: TRBV4-1
D: NA
size: few
J: TRBJ1-5
CDR3: CASSQVLRRRRGNQPQHF
DNA: TGCGCCAGCAGCCAAGTTTTGAGGAGGCGAAGAGGCAATCAGCCCCAGCATTTT

V: TRBV4-1
D: NA
size: NA
J: TRBJ1-5
CDR3: CASSQDRLQPQHF
DNA: TGCGCCAGCAGCCAAGACAGGCTCCAGCCCCAGCATTTT

V: TRBV6-4
D: NA
size: NA
J: TRBJ2-7
CDR3: CASSRETGDSYEQYF
DNA: TGTGCCAGCAGCAGGGAGACAGGCGACTCCTACGAGCAGTACTTC

V: TRBV19
D: NA
size: NA
J: TRBJ2-2
CDR3: CASRTQGAGELFF
DNA: TGTGCCAGTAGAACACAGGGCGCCGGGGAGCTGTTTTTT

V: TRBV5-1
D: NA
size: NA
J: TRBJ1-3
CDR3: CASTQGSGNTIYF
DNA: TGCGCCTCCACCCAGGGCTCTGGAAACACCATATATTTT

V: TRBV11-2
D: NA
size: NA
J: TRBJ1-4
CDR3: CASSPRPLFTTGEKLFF
DNA: TGTGCCAGCAGCCCTCGGCCCCTGTTCACAACGGGTGAAAAACTGTTTTTT

V: TRBV9
D: TRBD1
size: NA
J: TRBJ1-1
CDR3: CASSGQGAQNTEAFF
DNA: TGTGCCAGCAGCGGACAGGGGGCGCAGAACACTGAAGCTTTCTTT

V: TRBV19
D: TRBD1
size: NA
J: TRBJ2-6
CDR3: CASSPRQGNVLTF
DNA: TGTGCCAGTAGTCCCAGACAGGGGAACGTCCTGACTTTC

V: TRBV5-4
D: TRBD2
size: NA
J: TRBJ2-7
CDR3: CASSFDGRSSYEQYF
DNA: TGTGCCAGCAGCTTTGACGGGAGGAGCTCCTACGAGCAGTACTTC

V: TRBV15
D: NA
size: NA
J: TRBJ2-7
CDR3: CATSGGSGTPPYEQYF
DNA: TGTGCCACCAGCGGAGGGTCCGGGACACCTCCCTACGAGCAGTACTTC

V: TRBV28
D: NA
size: NA
J: TRBJ1-5
CDR3: CASGGPQHF
DNA: TGTGCCAGCGGAGGGCCCCAGCATTTT

V: TRBV28
D: NA
size: NA
J: TRBJ1-5
CDR3: CASRPGPQEPQHF
DNA: TGTGCCAGCAGGCCGGGACCCCAGGAGCCCCAGCATTTT

V: TRBV3-1/TRBV3-2
D: TRBD2
size: NA
J: TRBJ2-7
CDR3: CASSRTTLAGTPLGFYEQYF
DNA: TGTGCCAGCAGCCGGACGACACTAGCGGGGACGCCTCTGGGTTTCTACGAGCAGTACTTC

V: TRBV4-1
D: NA
size: NA
J: TRBJ1-2
CDR3: CASSQGQGTPSGYTF
DNA: TGCGCCAGCAGCCAGGGTCAGGGGACCCCTTCTGGCTACACCTTC

V: TRBV7-9
D: TRBD2
size: NA
J: TRBJ2-3
CDR3: CASSSGLAGASDTQYF
DNA: TGTGCCAGCAGCTCGGGACTAGCGGGAGCATCAGATACGCAGTATTTT

V: TRBV28
D: NA
size: NA
J: TRBJ1-2
CDR3: CASSFRLGLGAGRYTF
DNA: TGTGCCAGCAGTTTTCGATTGGGTCTGGGTGCTGGGCGCTACACCTTC

V: TRBV27
D: TRBD2
size: NA
J: TRBJ2-1
CDR3: CASRGGTSGRRHNEQFF
DNA: TGTGCCAGCCGGGGGGGAACCAGCGGGAGAAGGCACAATGAGCAGTTCTTC

V: TRBV12-2
D: NA
size: NA
J: TRBJ1-5
CDR3: CASRPGTGPTSNQPQHF
DNA: TGTGCAAGTCGCCCCGGGACAGGACCGACTAGCAATCAGCCCCAGCATTTT

V: TRBV28
D: NA
size: NA
J: TRBJ2-5
CDR3: CASSLPVGQETQYF
DNA: TGTGCCAGCAGTTTACCGGTGGGGCAGGAGACCCAGTACTTC

V: TRBV6-6
D: NA
size: NA
J: TRBJ2-7
CDR3: CASEGGYEQYF
DNA: TGTGCCAGCGAGGGGGGATACGAGCAGTACTTC

V: TRBV7-9
D: TRBD1
size: NA
J: TRBJ2-5
CDR3: CASSLGQGGGETQYF
DNA: TGTGCCAGCAGCTTGGGACAGGGCGGGGGAGAGACCCAGTACTTC

V: TRBV7-2
D: TRBD1
size: NA
J: TRBJ1-3
CDR3: CASSPGGQGISGNTIYF
DNA: TGTGCCAGCAGCCCGGGGGGACAGGGGATCTCTGGAAACACCATATATTTT

V: TRBV7-2
D: NA
size: NA
J: TRBJ1-2
CDR3: CASSWGANYGYTF
DNA: TGTGCCAGCAGCTGGGGCGCCAACTATGGCTACACCTTC

V: TRBV24-1
D: NA
size: NA
J: TRBJ2-7
CDR3: CATSERNSYEQYF
DNA: TGTGCCACCAGTGAGAGGAATTCCTACGAGCAGTACTTC

V: TRBV3-1/TRBV3-2
D: NA
size: few
J: TRBJ2-5
CDR3: CASSQVPETQYF
DNA: TGTGCCAGCAGCCAAGTACCGGAGACCCAGTACTTC

V: TRBV7-8
D: TRBD1
size: NA
J: TRBJ2-2
CDR3: CASSFRTGNTGELFF
DNA: TGTGCCAGCAGCTTTAGGACAGGGAACACCGGGGAGCTGTTTTTT

V: TRBV9
D: TRBD1
size: NA
J: TRBJ1-1
CDR3: CASSVTGATEAFF
DNA: TGTGCCAGCAGCGTGACAGGGGCCACTGAAGCTTTCTTT

V: TRBV2
D: NA
size: NA
J: TRBJ1-6
CDR3: CASNPLTGGNNSPLHF
DNA: TGTGCCAGCAACCCACTGACAGGAGGGAATAATTCACCCCTCCACTTT

V: TRBV7-2
D: NA
size: NA
J: TRBJ2-1
CDR3: CASSLGWNEQFF
DNA: TGTGCCAGCAGCTTGGGGTGGAATGAGCAGTTCTTC

V: TRBV7-2
D: NA
size: NA
J: TRBJ2-4
CDR3: CASSPEFGLPNKYF
DNA: TGTGCCAGCAGCCCCGAATTTGGACTACCCAATAAGTACTTC

V: TRBV9
D: NA
size: NA
J: TRBJ2-7
CDR3: CASSLDGSAVYEQYF
DNA: TGTGCCAGCAGCTTAGATGGGTCTGCCGTCTACGAGCAGTACTTC

V: TRBV5-4
D: NA
size: NA
J: TRBJ2-5
CDR3: CASSLGQQETQYF
DNA: TGTGCCAGCAGCTTGGGACAGCAAGAGACCCAGTACTTC

V: TRBV7-2
D: TRBD1
size: NA
J: TRBJ1-1
CDR3: CASSTFTGDKAFF
DNA: TGTGCCAGCAGCACCTTTACAGGGGATAAAGCTTTCTTT

V: TRBV7-7
D: TRBD2
size: NA
J: TRBJ2-1
CDR3: CASSLLMAGGPYNEQFF
DNA: TGTGCTAGCAGCTTACTTATGGCGGGAGGGCCCTACAATGAGCAGTTCTTC

V: TRBV9
D: NA
size: NA
J: TRBJ2-3
CDR3: CASSVDFTDTQYF
DNA: TGTGCCAGCAGCGTAGACTTCACAGATACGCAGTATTTT

V: TRBV7-2
D: TRBD2
size: NA
J: TRBJ2-7
CDR3: CASSLGRAGGRGLYEQYF
DNA: TGTGCCAGCAGCTTAGGTCGGGCTGGCGGGAGGGGGCTTTACGAGCAGTACTTC

V: TRBV2
D: NA
size: NA
J: TRBJ1-2
CDR3: CASSETVGGANYGYTF
DNA: TGTGCCAGCAGTGAAACGGTAGGAGGAGCTAACTATGGCTACACCTTC